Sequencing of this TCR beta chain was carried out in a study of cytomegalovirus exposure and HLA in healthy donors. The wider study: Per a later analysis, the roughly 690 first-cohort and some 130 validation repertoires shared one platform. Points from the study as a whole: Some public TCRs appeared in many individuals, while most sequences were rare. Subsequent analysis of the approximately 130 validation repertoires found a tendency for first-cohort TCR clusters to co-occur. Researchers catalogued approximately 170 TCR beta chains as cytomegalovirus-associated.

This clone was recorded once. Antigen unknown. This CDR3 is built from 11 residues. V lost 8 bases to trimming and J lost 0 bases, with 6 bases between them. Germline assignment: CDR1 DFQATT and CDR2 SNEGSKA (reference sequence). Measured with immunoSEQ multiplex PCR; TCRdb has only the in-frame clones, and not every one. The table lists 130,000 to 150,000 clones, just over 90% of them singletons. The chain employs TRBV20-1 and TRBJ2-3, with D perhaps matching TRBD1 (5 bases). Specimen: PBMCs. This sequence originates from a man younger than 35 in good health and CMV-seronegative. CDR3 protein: CSRQSTDTQYF. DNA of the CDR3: TGCAGTAGACAGAGCACAGATACGCAGTATTTT.